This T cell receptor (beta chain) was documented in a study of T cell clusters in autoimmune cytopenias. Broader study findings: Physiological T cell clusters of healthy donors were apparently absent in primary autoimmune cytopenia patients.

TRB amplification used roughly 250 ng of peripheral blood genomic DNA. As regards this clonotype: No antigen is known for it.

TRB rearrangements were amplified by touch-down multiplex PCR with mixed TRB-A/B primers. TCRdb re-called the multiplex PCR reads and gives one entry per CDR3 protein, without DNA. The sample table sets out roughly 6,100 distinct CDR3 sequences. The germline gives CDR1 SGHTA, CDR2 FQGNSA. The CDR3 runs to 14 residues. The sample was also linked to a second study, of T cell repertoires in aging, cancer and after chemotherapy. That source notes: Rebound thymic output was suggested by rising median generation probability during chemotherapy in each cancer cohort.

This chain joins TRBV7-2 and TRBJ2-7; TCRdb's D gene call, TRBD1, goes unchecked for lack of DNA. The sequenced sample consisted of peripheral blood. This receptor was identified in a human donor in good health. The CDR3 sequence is CASSLDQGAYEQYF.